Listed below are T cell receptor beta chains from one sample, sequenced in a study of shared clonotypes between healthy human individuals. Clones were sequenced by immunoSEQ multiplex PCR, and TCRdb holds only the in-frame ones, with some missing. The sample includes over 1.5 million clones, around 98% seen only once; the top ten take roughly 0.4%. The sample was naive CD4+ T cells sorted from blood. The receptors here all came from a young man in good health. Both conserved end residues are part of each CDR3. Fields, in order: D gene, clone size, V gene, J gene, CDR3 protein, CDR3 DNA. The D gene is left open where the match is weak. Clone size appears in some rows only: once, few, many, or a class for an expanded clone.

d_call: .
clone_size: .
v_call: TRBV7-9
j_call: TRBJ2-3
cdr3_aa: CASSSQAPAPLGTDTQYF
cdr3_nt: TGTGCCAGCAGCTCCCAAGCGCCGGCTCCGCTCGGCACAGATACGCAGTATTTT

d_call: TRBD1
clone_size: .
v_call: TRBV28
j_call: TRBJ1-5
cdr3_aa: CASNWDRGLQPQHF
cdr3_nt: TGTGCCAGCAATTGGGACAGGGGGCTTCAGCCCCAGCATTTT

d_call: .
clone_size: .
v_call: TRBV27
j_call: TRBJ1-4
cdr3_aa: CAITQDRDEKLFF
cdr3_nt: TGTGCCATCACCCAGGACAGAGATGAAAAACTGTTTTTT

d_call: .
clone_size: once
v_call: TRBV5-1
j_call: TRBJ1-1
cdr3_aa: CASSLVQSRMNTEAFF
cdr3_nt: TGCGCCAGCAGCTTGGTTCAGAGCCGTATGAACACTGAAGCTTTCTTT

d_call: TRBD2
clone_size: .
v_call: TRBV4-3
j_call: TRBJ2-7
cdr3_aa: CASSQEASGRAIRPSYEQYF
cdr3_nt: TGCGCCAGCAGCCAAGAGGCTAGCGGGAGGGCCATTAGACCATCCTACGAGCAGTACTTC

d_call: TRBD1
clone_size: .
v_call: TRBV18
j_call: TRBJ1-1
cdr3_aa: CASSLRTGGGWNTEAFF
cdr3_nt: TGTGCCAGCTCATTAAGGACAGGGGGAGGATGGAACACTGAAGCTTTCTTT

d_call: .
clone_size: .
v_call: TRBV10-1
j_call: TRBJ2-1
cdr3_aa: CASSEGVEQFF
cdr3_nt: TGCGCCAGCAGCGAAGGGGTTGAGCAGTTCTTC

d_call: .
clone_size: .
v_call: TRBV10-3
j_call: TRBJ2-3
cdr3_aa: CATSTVGTYTDTQYF
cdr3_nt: TGTGCCACCTCAACTGTGGGGACCTACACAGATACGCAGTATTTT

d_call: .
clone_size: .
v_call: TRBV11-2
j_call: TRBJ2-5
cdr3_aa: CASRLKGTQYF
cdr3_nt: TGTGCCAGCAGATTGAAAGGGACCCAGTACTTC

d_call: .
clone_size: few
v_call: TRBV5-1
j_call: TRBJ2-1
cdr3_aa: CASSLEGGRLGEQFF
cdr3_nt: TGCGCCAGCAGCTTGGAGGGGGGCCGCCTGGGTGAGCAGTTCTTC

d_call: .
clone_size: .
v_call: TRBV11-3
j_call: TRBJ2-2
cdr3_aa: CASSPGGPGRRTNTGELFF
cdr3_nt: TGTGCCAGCAGCCCAGGGGGGCCAGGGAGACGAACGAACACCGGGGAGCTGTTTTTT

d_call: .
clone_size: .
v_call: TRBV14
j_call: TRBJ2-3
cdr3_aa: CASSPTGSLDTQYF
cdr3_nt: TGTGCCAGCAGCCCAACAGGGAGTTTAGATACGCAGTATTTT

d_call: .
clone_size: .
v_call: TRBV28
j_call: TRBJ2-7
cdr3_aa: CASSSLGSGGYEQYF
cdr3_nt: TGTGCCAGCAGTTCCCTTGGATCAGGAGGCTACGAGCAGTACTTC

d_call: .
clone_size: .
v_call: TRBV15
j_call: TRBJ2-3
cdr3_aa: CATSSSGFSNTDTQYF
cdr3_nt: TGTGCCACCAGCAGTAGCGGCTTCTCAAACACAGATACGCAGTATTTT

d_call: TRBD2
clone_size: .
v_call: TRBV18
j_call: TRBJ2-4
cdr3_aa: CASSRSGAGENIQYF
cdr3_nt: TGTGCCAGCTCCCGGAGCGGGGCGGGTGAAAACATTCAGTACTTC

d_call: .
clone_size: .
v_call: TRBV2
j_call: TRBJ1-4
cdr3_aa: CASSPGGKLFF
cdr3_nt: TGTGCCAGCAGCCCGGGCGGAAAACTGTTTTTT

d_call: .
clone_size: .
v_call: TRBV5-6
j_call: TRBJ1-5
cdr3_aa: CASSSSLYRGQPQHF
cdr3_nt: TGTGCCAGCAGCTCTTCCCTTTATCGGGGGCAGCCCCAGCATTTT

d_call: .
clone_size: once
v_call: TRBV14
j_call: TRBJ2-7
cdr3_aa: CASSQAAYEQYF
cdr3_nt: TGTGCCAGCAGCCAAGCGGCCTACGAGCAGTACTTC

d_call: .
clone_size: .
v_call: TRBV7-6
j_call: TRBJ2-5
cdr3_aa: CASSLSGGETQYF
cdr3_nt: TGTGCCAGCAGCTTGTCAGGCGGGGAGACCCAGTACTTC

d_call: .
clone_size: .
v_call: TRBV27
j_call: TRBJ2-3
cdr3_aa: CASSLGDGRNTDTQYF
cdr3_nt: TGTGCCAGCAGTTTAGGGGACGGACGGAACACAGATACGCAGTATTTT

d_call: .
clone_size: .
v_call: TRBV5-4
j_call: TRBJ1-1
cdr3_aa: CASSSQAWVPEAFF
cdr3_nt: TGTGCCAGCAGCTCCCAAGCGTGGGTCCCTGAAGCTTTCTTT

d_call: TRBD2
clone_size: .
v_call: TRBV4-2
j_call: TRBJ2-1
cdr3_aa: CASSQDKTSGRVQFF
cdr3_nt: TGTGCCAGCAGCCAAGACAAAACTAGCGGGAGAGTTCAGTTCTTC

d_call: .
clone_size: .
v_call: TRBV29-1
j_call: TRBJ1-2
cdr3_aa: CSVGRENGYTF
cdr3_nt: TGCAGCGTTGGGAGAGAAAATGGCTACACCTTC

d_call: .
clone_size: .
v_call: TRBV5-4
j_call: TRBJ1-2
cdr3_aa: CASSLVGRGYTF
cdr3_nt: TGTGCCAGCAGCTTGGTAGGGAGAGGCTACACCTTC

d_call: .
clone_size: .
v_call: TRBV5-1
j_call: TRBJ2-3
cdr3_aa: CASSLAETDTQYF
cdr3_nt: TGCGCCAGCAGCTTGGCGGAGACAGATACGCAGTATTTT

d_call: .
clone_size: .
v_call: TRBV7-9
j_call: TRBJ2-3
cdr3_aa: CASSLAPPGDYTDTQYF
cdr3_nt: TGTGCCAGCAGCTTAGCACCGCCGGGAGACTACACAGATACGCAGTATTTT

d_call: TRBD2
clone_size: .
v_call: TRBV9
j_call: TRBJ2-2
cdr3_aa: CASSVRAGGPSGELFF
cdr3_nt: TGTGCCAGCAGCGTAAGGGCGGGAGGGCCGTCCGGGGAGCTGTTTTTT

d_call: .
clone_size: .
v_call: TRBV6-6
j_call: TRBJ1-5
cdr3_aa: CASSGNQPQHF
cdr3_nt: TGTGCCAGCAGTGGCAATCAGCCCCAGCATTTT

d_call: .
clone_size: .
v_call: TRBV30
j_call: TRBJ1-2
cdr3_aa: CAWSVRQTNYGYTF
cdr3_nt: TGTGCCTGGAGTGTAAGGCAGACGAACTATGGCTACACCTTC

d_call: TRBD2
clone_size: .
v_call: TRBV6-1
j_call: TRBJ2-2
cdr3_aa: CASSETPLAGEPKTGELFF
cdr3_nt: TGTGCCAGCAGTGAAACCCCACTAGCGGGAGAACCTAAAACCGGGGAGCTGTTTTTT

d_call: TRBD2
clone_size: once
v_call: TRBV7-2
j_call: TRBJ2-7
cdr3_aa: CASSLAGRGSYEQYF
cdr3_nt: TGTGCCAGCAGCTTAGCGGGGAGGGGCTCCTACGAGCAGTACTTC

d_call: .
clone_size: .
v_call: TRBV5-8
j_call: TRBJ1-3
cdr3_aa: CASSLETVSGNTIYF
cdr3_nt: TGTGCCAGCAGCTTGGAGACGGTCTCTGGAAACACCATATATTTT

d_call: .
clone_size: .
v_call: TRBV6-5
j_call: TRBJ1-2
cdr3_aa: CASSTQGHRNYGYTF
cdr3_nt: TGTGCCAGCAGTACCCAGGGTCACCGTAACTATGGCTACACCTTC

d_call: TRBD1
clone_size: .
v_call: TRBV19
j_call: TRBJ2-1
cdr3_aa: CASRGQGTYNEQFF
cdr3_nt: TGTGCCAGCCGTGGACAGGGGACCTACAATGAGCAGTTCTTC

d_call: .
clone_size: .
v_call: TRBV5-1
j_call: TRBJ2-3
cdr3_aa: CASSLHRTSTDTQYF
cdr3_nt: TGCGCCAGCAGCTTACACAGGACTAGCACAGATACGCAGTATTTT

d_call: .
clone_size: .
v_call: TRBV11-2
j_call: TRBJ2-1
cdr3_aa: CASSLGALYNEQFF
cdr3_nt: TGTGCCAGCAGCTTAGGGGCCCTCTACAATGAGCAGTTCTTC

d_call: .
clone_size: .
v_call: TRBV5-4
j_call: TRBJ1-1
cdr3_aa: CASSLDRYEAFF
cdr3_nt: TGTGCCAGCAGCCTAGACAGGTATGAAGCTTTCTTT

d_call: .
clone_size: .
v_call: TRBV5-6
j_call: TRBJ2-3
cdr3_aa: CASSLGGLDTQYF
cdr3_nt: TGTGCCAGCAGCTTAGGAGGGTTGGATACGCAGTATTTT

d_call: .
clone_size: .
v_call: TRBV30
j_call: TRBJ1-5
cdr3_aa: CAWSGRLDQPQHF
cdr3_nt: TGTGCCTGGAGTGGACGGCTTGATCAGCCCCAGCATTTT

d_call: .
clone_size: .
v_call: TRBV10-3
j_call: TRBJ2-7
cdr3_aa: CAISEIEYEQYF
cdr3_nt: TGTGCCATCAGTGAAATAGAATACGAGCAGTACTTC

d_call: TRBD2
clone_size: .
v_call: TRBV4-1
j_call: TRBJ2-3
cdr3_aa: CASSQGPREITDTQYF
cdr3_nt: TGCGCCAGCAGCCAAGGTCCGCGGGAGATCACAGATACGCAGTATTTT

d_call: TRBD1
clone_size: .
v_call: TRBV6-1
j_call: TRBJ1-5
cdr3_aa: CASIQGTGGIPFQHF
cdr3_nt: TGTGCCAGCATCCAAGGGACAGGGGGCATCCCATTCCAGCATTTT

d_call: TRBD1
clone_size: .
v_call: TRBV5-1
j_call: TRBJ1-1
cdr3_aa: CASSSSGADRVDTEAFF
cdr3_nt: TGCGCCAGCAGCTCCTCGGGGGCCGACAGGGTGGACACTGAAGCTTTCTTT

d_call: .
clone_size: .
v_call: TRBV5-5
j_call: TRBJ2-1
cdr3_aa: CASSLNSYNEQFF
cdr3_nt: TGTGCCAGCAGCCTAAACTCATACAATGAGCAGTTCTTC

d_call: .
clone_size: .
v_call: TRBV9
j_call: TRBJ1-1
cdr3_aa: CASSVAVRNTEAFF
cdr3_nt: TGTGCCAGCAGCGTAGCTGTGAGGAACACTGAAGCTTTCTTT

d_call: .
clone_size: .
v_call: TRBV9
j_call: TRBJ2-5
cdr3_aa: CASSVDEGETQYF
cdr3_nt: TGTGCCAGCAGCGTAGATGAGGGGGAGACCCAGTACTTC